These 15 T cell receptor beta chains share one sample of origin, sequenced in a study of T cell responses to AZD1222 COVID-19 vaccine. Generated by immunoSEQ multiplex PCR, the TCRdb table keeps only in-frame clones and is missing some. The sample shows about 76,000 clones, under 95% of them seen only once. This sample comprised peripheral blood, obtained on day 0 of AZD1222 vaccination. All receptors derive from an adult in good health.

The chain is built from TRBV5-6 and TRBJ2-7; D is possibly TRBD2 (5 bases). Looked up from germline, CDR1 is SGHDT and CDR2 is YYEEEE. The CDR3 covers 14 residues. Trimming cost V 2 bases and J 0 bases, with 9 bases left between them. The CDR3 loop is CASSFGVSSYEQYF. The CDR3 region has the DNA TGTGCCAGCAGCTTCGGGGTCTCCTCCTACGAGCAGTACTTC.

V is TRBV9 and J is TRBJ2-7; D assignment may be TRBD1 or TRBD2 (5 bases each). This CDR3 has 16 residues. V lost 4 bases and J lost 4, with 21 bases in between. CDR1 and CDR2 (germline): SGDLS, YYNGEE. CDR3 amino acids: CASSPQGTSYLYEQYF. DNA of the CDR3: TGTGCCAGCAGCCCTCAAGGGACCTCATATCTTTACGAGCAGTACTTC.

V usage is TRBV6-5 and J usage is TRBJ1-5; possible D gene TRBD1, 5 bases. The germline V and J ends were trimmed by 6 bases and 4 bases, with 10 bases remaining between them. Germline-derived CDR1 and CDR2 are MNHEY and SVGAGI. CDR3 length: 13 amino acids. The chain's CDR3 is CASSRDVNQPQHF. In DNA, the CDR3 is TGTGCCAGCAGCCGGGACGTAAATCAGCCCCAGCATTTT.

This rearrangement joins TRBV24-1 to TRBJ1-1, with D maybe TRBD1 (5 bases). The V gene's germline CDR1 is KGHDR and CDR2 SFDVKD. The CDR3 spans 13 residues. Trimming pared 10 bases from V and 1 base from J, leaving 12 bases between. The CDR3 sequence: CATRETENTEAFF. In DNA form, the CDR3 reads TGTGCCACGAGAGAGACAGAGAACACTGAAGCTTTCTTT.

CDR3 sequence reads: CASSEGTRGYGYTF. The CDR3 bases are TGTGCCAGCAGTGAAGGGACAAGGGGCTATGGCTACACCTTC. This chain links TRBV9 with TRBJ1-2, with D perhaps TRBD1 (6 bases). This CDR3 comprises 14 residues. With 5 bases removed from V and 4 bases from J, the gap between germline ends came to 15 bases. Germline-derived CDR1 and CDR2 are SGDLS and YYNGEE.

This clone was found once. The chain has TRBV5-4 and TRBJ2-7; 13 bases align to TRBD2. J lost 6 bases, V lost 3 bases, and 9 bases had no gene match. Germline CDR1 reads SGHNT; CDR2 reads YYREEE (reference sequence). This CDR3 contains 16 residues. The CDR3 here is CASSSSMTSGRSEQYF. For the CDR3, the DNA is TGTGCCAGCAGCTCATCTATGACTAGCGGGAGGTCCGAGCAGTACTTC.

V is TRBV12-3 or TRBV12-4 and J is TRBJ1-4; D not resolved. CDR3 length: 12 residues. With 8 bases removed from V and 5 bases from J, the gap between germline ends came to 9 bases. CDR3 nucleotides: TGTGCCAGCTGGGATGCGAATGAAAAACTGTTTTTT. Its translation: CASWDANEKLFF.

This chain uses TRBV5-4 with TRBJ1-3; D is undetermined. Germline CDR1 SGHNT, CDR2 YYREEE (reference sequence). The CDR3 is 12 residues long. Trimming took off 4 bases at V and 3 bases at J, with 5 bases between the two ends. The CDR3, as DNA: TGTGCCAGCAGCAGGGATGGAAACACCATATATTTT. As protein: CASSRDGNTIYF. The variable domain in full, with the rest retrieved from reference TRBV5-4 and TRBJ1-3, is ETGVTQSPTHLIKTRGQQVTLRCSSQSGHNTVSWYQQALGQGPQFIFQYYREEENGRGNFPPRFSGLQFPNYSSELNVNALELDDSALYLCASSRDGNTIYFGEGSWLTVV.

The chain couples TRBV3-1 (or the pseudogene TRBV3-2) to TRBJ1-2; D unresolved. The CDR3 runs 14 residues. The germline V gene encodes CDR1 LGHDT and CDR2 YNNKEL (reference sequence). The V gene lost 0 bases and the J gene lost 7 bases, with 12 bases spanning the gap. The CDR3 DNA reads TGTGCCAGCAGCCAAGAAGGGCCCCTGGTTGGCTACACCTTC. Amino acid sequence: CASSQEGPLVGYTF.

The V and J genes are TRBV7-8 and TRBJ1-2; no firm D call. Trimming took 1 base from V and 4 from J, leaving 7 bases between them. The CDR3 covers 13 residues. Germline values: CDR1 SGHVS, CDR2 FQNEAQ. CDR3 region: CASSLEGTYGYTF. The CDR3 DNA is TGTGCCAGCAGCTTAGAGGGTACCTATGGCTACACCTTC.

The chain joins TRBV27 to TRBJ1-6, with TRBD1 identical over 7 bases. V was clipped by 8 bases and J by 9 bases; unmatched bases: 13. Germline CDR1 MNHEY, CDR2 SMNVEV (reference sequence). The CDR3 loop spans 15 amino acids. The CDR3 sequence is CASQGEGADGSPLHF. The CDR3 nucleotides are TGTGCCAGCCAGGGAGAGGGGGCTGACGGTTCACCCCTCCACTTT.

V gene TRBV30 combines with J gene TRBJ2-7; 10 bases are a match to TRBD1. The CDR3 length is 14 residues. Looked up from germline, CDR1 is GTSNPN and CDR2 is SVGIG (reference sequence). With 3 bases clipped from V and 3 bases from J, the junction kept 5 bases outside the gene matches. The CDR3: CAWSAGTGDYEQYF. DNA for the CDR3: TGTGCCTGGAGCGCCGGGACAGGGGACTACGAGCAGTACTTC.

The rearrangement links TRBV27 to TRBJ1-5, with 7 positions matching TRBD1. CDR3 size: 13 residues. Germline V lookup: CDR1 MNHEY, CDR2 SMNVEV (reference sequence). The trim removed 9 bases at V and 6 bases at J, leaving 8 bases unmatched. The CDR3 region is CARLWTGLQPQHF. DNA of the CDR3: TGTGCCAGACTCTGGACAGGTCTTCAGCCCCAGCATTTT.

V and J are TRBV2 and TRBJ2-5; 9 bases match TRBD1. CDR1 and CDR2 (germline): SNHLY, FYNNEI. The CDR3 runs 14 residues. V lost 10 bases to trimming and J lost 1 base; unmatched junction nucleotides: 7. CDR3: CATGPGQGQETQYF. CDR3 sequence (DNA): TGTGCCACCGGTCCGGGACAGGGCCAAGAGACCCAGTACTTC. Combining the CDR3 with reference TRBV2 and TRBJ2-5 gives the whole variable domain EPEVTQTPSHQVTQMGQEVILRCVPISNHLYFYWYRQILGQKVEFLVSFYNNEISEKSEIFDDQFSVERPDGSNFTLKIRSTKLEDSAMYFCATGPGQGQETQYFGPGTRLLVL.

The V gene is TRBV5-1, the J gene TRBJ2-3; D perhaps matches TRBD1 (5 bases). Germline V gene lookup returns CDR1 SGHRS and CDR2 YFSETQ. The CDR3 length is 13 residues. V lost 0 bases, J lost 5 bases, and 7 bases lay in between. CDR3 sequence: CASSLEGLDTQYF. CDR3 DNA: TGCGCCAGCAGCTTGGAGGGGTTAGATACGCAGTATTTT.